The clone carrying this T cell receptor beta chain occurred many times. It was with unique molecular identifiers that the TCRbeta library was prepared. TCRdb analysed the PCR reads with MiXCR anew, one entry per CDR3 protein. The repertoire has around 200,000 distinct CDR3 sequences, less than 8% of them found once; the top ten carry about 3%. This sample stems from a study of T-cell reconstitution after alpha-beta-depleted transplantation in children. The CDR3 length is 14 residues. V lost 4 bases to trimming and J lost 0 bases, with 6 bases between them. Looked up from germline, CDR1 is KGHDR and CDR2 is SFDVKD.

This TCR derives from a human donor who donated a stem cell graft to a child with Wiskott-Aldrich syndrome. This chain uses TRBV24-1 with TRBJ1-5, with unresolved D. The source was PBMCs from the stem cell graft donor, collected from the stem cell graft. The CDR3 DNA sequence: TGTGCCACCAGTGAGTGGGATAGCAATCAGCCCCAGCATTTT. Translation: CATSEWDSNQPQHF.